The 5 T cell receptor beta chains presented below share a single source sample, sequenced in a study of Tregs in tolerant kidney transplant recipients. Sequencing used immunoSEQ multiplex PCR; TCRdb keeps in-frame clones, though not all of them. The sample carries some 90,000 clones, approximately 92% recorded once. Sequencing was carried out using CD8+ T cells from blood. The receptors were sampled from a human donor in good health.

The chain combines TRBV16 with TRBJ2-3; 7 bases map to TRBD2. The CDR3 is 15 residues long. The germline V gene has CDR1 KGHSY and CDR2 FQNENV. Trimming at V came to 3 bases and at J to 0 bases, leaving 3 bases not matched to a gene. The CDR3 DNA follows: TGTGCCAGCAGCCAGGCTAGCGGTAGCACAGATACGCAGTATTTT. Translation: CASSQASGSTDTQYF.

The gene calls are TRBV7-6 and TRBJ2-1; D unresolved. Trimming cost V 6 bases and J 0 bases, with 21 bases left between them. Germline V lookup: CDR1 SGHVS, CDR2 FNYEAQ. This CDR3 is 18 amino acids long. This CDR3 is CASSFFGYSSTSYNEQFF. CDR3 nucleotides: TGTGCCAGCAGTTTTTTCGGCTATAGCAGCACCTCCTACAATGAGCAGTTCTTC.

This chain connects TRBV27 to TRBJ2-1; D possibly corresponds to TRBD2 (6 bases). The CDR3 spans 16 residues. CDR1 is MNHEY, CDR2 SMNVEV, per germline (reference sequence). V lost 2 bases to trimming and J lost 0 bases, with 11 bases between them. CDR3 protein: CASSLGAGSSYNEQFF. The CDR3 nucleotides are TGTGCCAGCAGTTTAGGGGCGGGAAGCTCCTACAATGAGCAGTTCTTC.

The chain joins TRBV5-6 to TRBJ2-7, with TRBD2 matching 10 bases. Unmatched junction bases numbered 1, after V lost 2 bases and J lost 2 bases. Germline V CDR1 and CDR2: SGHDT, YYEEEE. This CDR3 contains 14 residues. The CDR3 coding sequence is TGTGCCAGCAGCTTCCTAGCGGGAGCCTACGAGCAGTACTTC. Its translation: CASSFLAGAYEQYF.

The chain uses TRBV5-5 and TRBJ2-3, with TRBD2 as a possible D gene (6 bases). The CDR3 contains 14 residues. Germline V gene data show CDR1 as SGHKS and CDR2 as YYEKEE (reference sequence). V dropped 4 bases and J dropped 1 base, with 10 bases sitting between them. In DNA form, the CDR3 reads TGTGCCAGCAGCGTCGGGGGTGGCACAGATACGCAGTATTTT. The encoded protein is CASSVGGGTDTQYF.